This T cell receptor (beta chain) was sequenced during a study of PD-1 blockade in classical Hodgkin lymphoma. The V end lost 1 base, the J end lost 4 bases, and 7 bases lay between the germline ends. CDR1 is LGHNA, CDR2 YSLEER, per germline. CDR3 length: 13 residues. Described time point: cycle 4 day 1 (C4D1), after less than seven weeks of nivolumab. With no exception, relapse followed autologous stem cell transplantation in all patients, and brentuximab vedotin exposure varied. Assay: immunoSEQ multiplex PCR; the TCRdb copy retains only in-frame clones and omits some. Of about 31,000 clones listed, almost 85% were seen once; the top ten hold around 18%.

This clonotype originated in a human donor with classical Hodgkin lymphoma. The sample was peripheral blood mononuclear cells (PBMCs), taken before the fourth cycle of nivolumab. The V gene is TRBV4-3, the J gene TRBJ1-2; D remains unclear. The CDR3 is CASSQVSGYGYTF. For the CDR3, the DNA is TGCGCCAGCAGCCAAGTATCTGGCTATGGCTACACCTTC.